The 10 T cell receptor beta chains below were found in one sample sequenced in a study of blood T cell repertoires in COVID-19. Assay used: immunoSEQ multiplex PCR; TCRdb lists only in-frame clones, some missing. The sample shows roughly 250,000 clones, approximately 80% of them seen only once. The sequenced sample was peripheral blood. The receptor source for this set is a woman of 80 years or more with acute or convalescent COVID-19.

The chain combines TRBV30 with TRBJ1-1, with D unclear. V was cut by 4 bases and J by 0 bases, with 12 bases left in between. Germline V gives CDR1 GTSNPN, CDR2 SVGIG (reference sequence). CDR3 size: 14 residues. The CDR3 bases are TGTGCCTGGATGCAAGCACCCATGAACACTGAAGCTTTCTTT. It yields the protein CAWMQAPMNTEAFF.

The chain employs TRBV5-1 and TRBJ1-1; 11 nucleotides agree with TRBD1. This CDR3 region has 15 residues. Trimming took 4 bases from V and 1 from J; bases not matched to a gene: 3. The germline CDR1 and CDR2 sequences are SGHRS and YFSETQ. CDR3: CASSEGTGGNTEAFF. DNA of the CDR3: TGCGCCAGCAGCGAAGGGACAGGGGGGAACACTGAAGCTTTCTTT.

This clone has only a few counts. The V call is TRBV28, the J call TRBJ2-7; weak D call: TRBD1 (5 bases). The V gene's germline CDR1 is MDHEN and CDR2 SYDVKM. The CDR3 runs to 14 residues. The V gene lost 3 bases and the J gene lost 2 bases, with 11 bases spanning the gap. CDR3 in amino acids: CASSLPPRAYEQYF. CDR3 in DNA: TGTGCCAGCAGTTTGCCTCCCAGGGCCTACGAGCAGTACTTC. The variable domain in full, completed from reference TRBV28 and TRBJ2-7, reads DVKVTQSSRYLVKRTGEKVFLECVQDMDHENMFWYRQDPGLGLRLIYFSYDVKMKEKGDIPEGYSVSREKKERFSLILESASTNQTSMYLCASSLPPRAYEQYFGPGTRLTVT.

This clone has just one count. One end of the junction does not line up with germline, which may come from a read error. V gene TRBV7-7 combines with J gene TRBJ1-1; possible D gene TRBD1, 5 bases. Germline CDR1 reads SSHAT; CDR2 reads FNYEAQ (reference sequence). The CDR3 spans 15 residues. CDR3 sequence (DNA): TGTGCTAGCAGCCCGATCGACAGCATGAACACTGAAGCTTTCTTT. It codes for CASSPIDSMNTEAFF.

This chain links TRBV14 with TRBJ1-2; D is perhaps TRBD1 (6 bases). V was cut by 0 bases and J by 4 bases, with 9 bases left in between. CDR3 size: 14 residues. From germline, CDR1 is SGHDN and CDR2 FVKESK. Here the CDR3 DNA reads TGTGCCAGCAGCCAAGACAGGGGCGCCTATGGCTACACCTTC. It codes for CASSQDRGAYGYTF.

CDR3 coding DNA: TGTGCCAGCAGTTTAGAATCCCGGGAGTTGACGAACACTGAAGCTTTCTTT. It encodes CASSLESRELTNTEAFF. The chain combines TRBV28 with TRBJ1-1; no firm D call. This CDR3 comprises 17 residues. V lost 2 bases and J lost 1, with 17 bases in between. From germline, CDR1 is MDHEN and CDR2 SYDVKM.

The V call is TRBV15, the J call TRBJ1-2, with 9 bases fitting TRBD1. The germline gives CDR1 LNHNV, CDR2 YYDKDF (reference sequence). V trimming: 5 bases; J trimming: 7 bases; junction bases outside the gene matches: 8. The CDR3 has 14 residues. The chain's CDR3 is CATSPRTGEGGYTF. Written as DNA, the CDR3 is TGTGCCACCAGCCCCCGGACAGGGGAGGGTGGCTACACCTTC.

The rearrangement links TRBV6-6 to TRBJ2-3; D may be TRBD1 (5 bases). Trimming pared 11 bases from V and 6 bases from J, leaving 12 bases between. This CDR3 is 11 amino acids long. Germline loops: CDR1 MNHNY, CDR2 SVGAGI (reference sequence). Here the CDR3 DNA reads TGTGCCGTTGAAGGGGCGGATACGCAGTATTTT. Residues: CAVEGADTQYF.

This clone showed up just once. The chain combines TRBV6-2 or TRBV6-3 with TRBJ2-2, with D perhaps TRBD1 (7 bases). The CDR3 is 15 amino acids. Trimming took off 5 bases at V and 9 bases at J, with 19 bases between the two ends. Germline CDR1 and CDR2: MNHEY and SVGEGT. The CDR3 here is CASSLYYRGGRELFF. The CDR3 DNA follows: TGTGCCAGCAGTCTATACTACAGGGGAGGAAGGGAGCTGTTTTTT.

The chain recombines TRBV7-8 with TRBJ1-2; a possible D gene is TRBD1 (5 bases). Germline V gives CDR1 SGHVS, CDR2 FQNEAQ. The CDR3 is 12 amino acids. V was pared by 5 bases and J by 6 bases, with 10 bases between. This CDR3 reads CASSDRQHGYTF. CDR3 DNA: TGTGCCAGCAGCGACCGACAGCATGGCTACACCTTC.